The 11 T cell receptor beta chains given below trace back to one sample, sequenced in a study of blood T cell repertoires in COVID-19. Measured with immunoSEQ multiplex PCR; TCRdb has only the in-frame clones, and not every one. The sample has 70,000 to 95,000 clones, about four fifths seen once. The sequenced sample consisted of peripheral blood. The receptor set was obtained from a human donor in a cohort sampled during active COVID-19.

This clone is termed medium-sized. The chain carries TRBV7-2 and TRBJ2-1; tentative D call: TRBD1 (5 bases). Trimming left V 5 bases short and J 8 bases short, with 10 bases between. Germline V gene sequence: CDR1 SGHTA, CDR2 FQGNSA. CDR3 length: 12 residues. The CDR3 bases are TGTGCCAGCAGCCCGCAGGGTTATGAGCAGTTCTTC. Translated, it gives CASSPQGYEQFF.

This clone has just one count. The gene calls are TRBV24-1 and TRBJ2-3; maybe TRBD1 (6 bases). The CDR3 contains 17 residues. Germline CDR1 KGHDR, CDR2 SFDVKD. Deletions cut 4 bases from V and 4 bases from J, with 20 bases between. CDR3 protein: CATSDQGSLFGADTQYF. The CDR3 region has the DNA TGTGCCACCAGTGACCAGGGGTCTCTTTTTGGGGCAGATACGCAGTATTTT.

V usage is TRBV28 and J usage is TRBJ2-7, with 9 bases aligning to TRBD1. The CDR3 loop spans 15 amino acids. Germline CDR1 MDHEN, CDR2 SYDVKM. V lost 8 bases and J lost 0; bases outside the gene matches: 8. The CDR3 DNA is TGTGCCAGCGCAAGGACAGGGGTCAGCTCCTACGAGCAGTACTTC. It specifies CASARTGVSSYEQYF.

The chain links TRBV28 to TRBJ1-1, with D unresolved. The germline V gene has CDR1 MDHEN and CDR2 SYDVKM. V was shortened by 8 bases and J by 1 base, with 11 bases between the two germline ends. There are 13 residues in the CDR3. In DNA, the CDR3 is TGTGCCAGCCGAGGCCCGTGGAACACTGAAGCTTTCTTT. This sequence encodes CASRGPWNTEAFF.

The chain employs TRBV19 and TRBJ1-2, with D unclear. The germline gives CDR1 LNHDA, CDR2 SQIVND (reference sequence). V shed 5 bases and J shed 8 bases, with 18 bases lying between them. CDR3 length: 14 amino acids. CDR3 in amino acids: CASSVTGFDRGYTF. CDR3 DNA sequence: TGTGCCAGTAGTGTGACGGGTTTTGATAGGGGCTACACCTTC.

The V call is TRBV11-2, the J call TRBJ1-4; D is uncertain. Trimming left V 2 bases short and J 4 bases short, with 8 bases between. Germline assignment: CDR1 SGHAT and CDR2 FQNNGV. The CDR3 runs to 14 residues. This CDR3 is CASSLRGFNEKLFF. CDR3 bases: TGTGCCAGCAGCTTACGAGGGTTTAATGAAAAACTGTTTTTT.

The chain carries TRBV5-6 and TRBJ1-3; D is ambiguous. Germline V gives CDR1 SGHDT, CDR2 YYEEEE. The CDR3 runs to 14 residues. V shed 2 bases and J shed 0 bases, with 6 bases lying between them. CDR3 in DNA: TGTGCCAGCAGCTTCCGGAGCTCTGGAAACACCATATATTTT. It yields the protein CASSFRSSGNTIYF.

The chain is built from TRBV18 and TRBJ2-4; TRBD1 might be the D (5 bases). CDR3 length equals 12 residues. Germline CDR1 is KGHSH and CDR2 is LQKENI. With 5 bases removed from V and 9 bases from J, the gap between germline ends came to 11 bases. CDR3 in amino acids: CASSTDQGIQYF. The CDR3 DNA sequence: TGTGCCAGCTCAACGGACCAGGGCATTCAGTACTTC.

This rearrangement joins TRBV28 to TRBJ1-5; the D gene is possibly TRBD1 (6 bases). This CDR3 has 15 residues. The V gene's germline CDR1 is MDHEN and CDR2 SYDVKM. Trimming took off 5 bases at V and 3 bases at J, with 14 bases between the two ends. This CDR3 reads CASSGRQVSNQPQHF. In nucleotides, the CDR3 is TGTGCCAGCAGTGGGAGACAGGTTTCCAATCAGCCCCAGCATTTT.

The V and J genes are TRBV6-6 and TRBJ2-5; 7 nucleotides line up with TRBD1. Unmatched junction bases numbered 8, after V lost 6 bases and J lost 1 base. The CDR3 length is 15 residues. CDR1 and CDR2 from the germline V gene are MNHNY and SVGAGI (reference sequence). For the CDR3, the DNA is TGTGCCAGCAGGGGCGACAGGGTGCCCCAAGAGACCCAGTACTTC. Residues: CASRGDRVPQETQYF.

This chain connects TRBV28 to TRBJ1-2; maybe TRBD1 (6 bases). From germline, CDR1 is MDHEN and CDR2 SYDVKM. Trimming removed 3 bases at V and 9 bases at J, with 11 bases between. This CDR3 region has 12 residues. CDR3 amino acids: CASSFSRGSYTF. The CDR3 DNA is TGTGCCAGCAGTTTTAGTAGGGGGAGCTACACCTTC.